This is a list of T cell receptor beta chains from one sample in a study of shared clonotypes between healthy human individuals. Profiling relied on immunoSEQ multiplex PCR, and the TCRdb table lists in-frame clones only, not all of them. The repertoire holds roughly 530,000 clones, 96% seen once, with 0.05% to 0.07% in the top ten. The specimen was naive CD4+ T cells sorted from blood. These receptor sequences come from a woman in her thirties in good health. The CDR3 runs from the conserved cysteine through the conserved F or W. Fields, in order: D gene, V gene, clone size, J gene, CDR3 protein, CDR3 DNA. A D gene is named only where the DNA matches it firmly. Clone sizes are given selectively: once, few, many, or a class where the clone is expanded.

d_call: NA; v_call: TRBV2; clone_size: NA; j_call: TRBJ2-7; cdr3_aa: CASHKGIRGYEQYF; cdr3_nt: TGTGCCAGCCATAAGGGGATCCGTGGGTACGAGCAGTACTTC
d_call: TRBD2; v_call: TRBV5-1; clone_size: NA; j_call: TRBJ2-1; cdr3_aa: CASSGASGSRPDEQFF; cdr3_nt: TGCGCCAGCAGCGGGGCTAGCGGGAGCCGGCCGGATGAGCAGTTCTTC
d_call: NA; v_call: TRBV28; clone_size: NA; j_call: TRBJ1-1; cdr3_aa: CASRIDVGEAFF; cdr3_nt: TGTGCCAGCAGGATTGACGTGGGGGAAGCTTTCTTT
d_call: NA; v_call: TRBV2; clone_size: NA; j_call: TRBJ1-5; cdr3_aa: CATGGGRNQPQHF; cdr3_nt: TGTGCCACCGGGGGGGGGAGGAATCAGCCCCAGCATTTT
d_call: TRBD2; v_call: TRBV6-6; clone_size: NA; j_call: TRBJ2-3; cdr3_aa: CASSYREGSTDTQYF; cdr3_nt: TGTGCCAGCAGTTACCGGGAGGGATCCACAGATACGCAGTATTTT
d_call: NA; v_call: TRBV28; clone_size: NA; j_call: TRBJ2-1; cdr3_aa: CASSPALGRLNEQFF; cdr3_nt: TGTGCCAGCAGCCCGGCGTTGGGGAGGCTAAATGAGCAGTTCTTC
d_call: NA; v_call: TRBV30; clone_size: NA; j_call: TRBJ1-6; cdr3_aa: CAWSVQGVFKSPLHF; cdr3_nt: TGTGCCTGGAGTGTACAAGGGGTATTCAAGTCACCCCTCCACTTT
d_call: TRBD2; v_call: TRBV18; clone_size: NA; j_call: TRBJ2-1; cdr3_aa: CASSPGLAGDNEQFF; cdr3_nt: TGTGCCAGCTCACCCGGACTAGCGGGAGACAATGAGCAGTTCTTC
d_call: NA; v_call: TRBV10-2; clone_size: NA; j_call: TRBJ2-1; cdr3_aa: CASTFYRQAKGNEQFF; cdr3_nt: TGCGCCAGCACTTTCTACAGACAGGCAAAAGGGAATGAGCAGTTCTTC
d_call: TRBD2; v_call: TRBV18; clone_size: NA; j_call: TRBJ2-1; cdr3_aa: CASSPRLAGGRYNEQFF; cdr3_nt: TGTGCCAGCTCACCTCGACTAGCGGGAGGACGCTACAATGAGCAGTTCTTC
d_call: NA; v_call: TRBV18; clone_size: NA; j_call: TRBJ2-3; cdr3_aa: CASSPSRPADTQYF; cdr3_nt: TGTGCCAGCTCACCATCTAGGCCGGCGGATACGCAGTATTTT
d_call: NA; v_call: TRBV9; clone_size: NA; j_call: TRBJ2-7; cdr3_aa: CASRDTQGQGAKYEQYF; cdr3_nt: TGTGCCAGCAGAGATACCCAGGGGCAGGGCGCAAAGTACGAGCAGTACTTC
d_call: TRBD1; v_call: TRBV5-4; clone_size: NA; j_call: TRBJ2-5; cdr3_aa: CASSLMGQGATKETQYF; cdr3_nt: TGTGCCAGCAGTCTTATGGGACAGGGGGCCACTAAAGAGACCCAGTACTTC
d_call: TRBD2; v_call: TRBV18; clone_size: NA; j_call: TRBJ2-3; cdr3_aa: CASSTSGPPTDTQYF; cdr3_nt: TGTGCCAGCTCCACTAGCGGGCCCCCCACAGATACGCAGTATTTT
d_call: NA; v_call: TRBV14; clone_size: NA; j_call: TRBJ2-1; cdr3_aa: CASSQDRKLTIYNEQFF; cdr3_nt: TGTGCCAGCAGCCAAGATAGGAAACTCACTATCTACAATGAGCAGTTCTTC
d_call: NA; v_call: TRBV28; clone_size: NA; j_call: TRBJ1-5; cdr3_aa: CASSWTTYSNQPQHF; cdr3_nt: TGTGCCAGCAGTTGGACAACTTATAGCAATCAGCCCCAGCATTTT
d_call: TRBD1; v_call: TRBV6-6; clone_size: once; j_call: TRBJ2-7; cdr3_aa: CASSVTGGSNYEQYF; cdr3_nt: TGTGCCAGCAGTGTAACAGGGGGGTCAAACTACGAGCAGTACTTC
d_call: TRBD1; v_call: TRBV4-2; clone_size: NA; j_call: TRBJ1-4; cdr3_aa: CASSQGTGTASTNEKLFF; cdr3_nt: TGTGCCAGCAGCCAAGGGACAGGGACAGCCTCAACTAATGAAAAACTGTTTTTT
d_call: NA; v_call: TRBV20-1; clone_size: NA; j_call: TRBJ2-2; cdr3_aa: CSARVGELFF; cdr3_nt: TGCAGTGCTAGAGTCGGGGAGCTGTTTTTT
d_call: NA; v_call: TRBV2; clone_size: NA; j_call: TRBJ2-7; cdr3_aa: CASSEQGPSYEQYF; cdr3_nt: TGTGCCAGCAGTGAACAGGGCCCATCCTACGAGCAGTACTTC
d_call: TRBD2; v_call: TRBV6-1; clone_size: once; j_call: TRBJ2-7; cdr3_aa: CATTRASGSFYEQYF; cdr3_nt: TGTGCCACCACCAGAGCTAGCGGGAGCTTTTACGAGCAGTACTTC
d_call: NA; v_call: TRBV7-2; clone_size: few; j_call: TRBJ1-3; cdr3_aa: CASSLVGVLSGNTIYF; cdr3_nt: TGTGCCAGCAGCTTAGTTGGGGTCCTCTCTGGAAACACCATATATTTT
d_call: NA; v_call: TRBV9; clone_size: NA; j_call: TRBJ1-1; cdr3_aa: CASSVETSTILGEAFF; cdr3_nt: TGTGCCAGCAGCGTAGAAACCTCGACAATCTTGGGTGAAGCTTTCTTT
d_call: NA; v_call: TRBV7-2; clone_size: NA; j_call: TRBJ1-2; cdr3_aa: CASSRRQVNFGYTF; cdr3_nt: TGTGCCAGCAGCCGGAGACAGGTTAACTTTGGCTACACCTTC
d_call: NA; v_call: TRBV6-1; clone_size: NA; j_call: TRBJ2-1; cdr3_aa: CASSERELDGTGEQFF; cdr3_nt: TGTGCCAGCAGTGAACGTGAACTCGATGGCACGGGGGAGCAGTTCTTC
d_call: NA; v_call: TRBV19; clone_size: NA; j_call: TRBJ2-7; cdr3_aa: CASKVGSGLGAYEQYF; cdr3_nt: TGTGCCAGTAAGGTTGGATCGGGACTGGGGGCCTACGAGCAGTACTTC
d_call: NA; v_call: TRBV7-9; clone_size: NA; j_call: TRBJ1-2; cdr3_aa: CASSFTGSDYGYTF; cdr3_nt: TGTGCCAGCAGCTTTACCGGGTCGGACTATGGCTACACCTTC
d_call: NA; v_call: TRBV7-2; clone_size: NA; j_call: TRBJ1-1; cdr3_aa: CASSSRRRIAFF; cdr3_nt: TGTGCCAGCAGCTCTAGACGAAGAATCGCTTTCTTT
d_call: NA; v_call: TRBV19; clone_size: NA; j_call: TRBJ2-4; cdr3_aa: CASSIDRGQKNIQYF; cdr3_nt: TGTGCCAGTAGTATAGATCGTGGACAGAAAAACATTCAGTACTTC
d_call: TRBD1; v_call: TRBV6-1; clone_size: once; j_call: TRBJ2-3; cdr3_aa: CASREIQGASTDTQYF; cdr3_nt: TGTGCCAGCAGGGAAATACAGGGGGCCAGCACAGATACGCAGTATTTT
d_call: TRBD2; v_call: TRBV7-2; clone_size: NA; j_call: TRBJ2-3; cdr3_aa: CASSLSSGSTDTQYF; cdr3_nt: TGTGCCAGCAGCTTATCTAGCGGGAGTACAGATACGCAGTATTTT
d_call: TRBD2; v_call: TRBV2; clone_size: NA; j_call: TRBJ2-2; cdr3_aa: CASTSLAEGLTGELFF; cdr3_nt: TGTGCCAGCACCTCCCTAGCGGAAGGACTCACCGGGGAGCTGTTTTTT
d_call: NA; v_call: TRBV28; clone_size: NA; j_call: TRBJ2-5; cdr3_aa: CASSFYGETQYF; cdr3_nt: TGTGCCAGCAGCTTCTACGGGGAGACCCAGTACTTC
d_call: NA; v_call: TRBV6-5; clone_size: NA; j_call: TRBJ1-2; cdr3_aa: CASSRGGKDYGYTF; cdr3_nt: TGTGCCAGCAGCCGAGGGGGAAAGGACTATGGCTACACCTTC
d_call: TRBD1; v_call: TRBV28; clone_size: NA; j_call: TRBJ2-4; cdr3_aa: CASSFKGQGSDIQYF; cdr3_nt: TGTGCCAGCAGTTTTAAGGGACAGGGTTCCGACATTCAGTACTTC
d_call: NA; v_call: TRBV2; clone_size: NA; j_call: TRBJ1-5; cdr3_aa: CASSGPSGESNQPQHF; cdr3_nt: TGTGCCAGCAGTGGTCCGTCCGGGGAAAGCAATCAGCCCCAGCATTTT
d_call: TRBD1; v_call: TRBV2; clone_size: once; j_call: TRBJ1-5; cdr3_aa: CASRGQGTGQPQHF; cdr3_nt: TGTGCCAGCAGGGGACAGGGAACGGGTCAGCCCCAGCATTTT
d_call: NA; v_call: TRBV10-1; clone_size: NA; j_call: TRBJ2-3; cdr3_aa: CASSERRTATQYF; cdr3_nt: TGCGCCAGCAGTGAGCGGCGGACAGCGACGCAGTATTTT
d_call: NA; v_call: TRBV2; clone_size: NA; j_call: TRBJ2-7; cdr3_aa: CASSAGDPYEQYF; cdr3_nt: TGTGCCAGCAGCGCAGGGGATCCCTACGAGCAGTACTTC
d_call: NA; v_call: TRBV6-6; clone_size: NA; j_call: TRBJ1-1; cdr3_aa: CASSPGGGDTEAFF; cdr3_nt: TGTGCCAGCAGCCCCGGGGGGGGCGACACTGAAGCTTTCTTT
d_call: NA; v_call: TRBV7-9; clone_size: NA; j_call: TRBJ2-1; cdr3_aa: CASSLKGQSVRSRNEQFF; cdr3_nt: TGTGCCAGCAGCTTAAAGGGTCAATCGGTCCGGTCCCGAAATGAGCAGTTCTTC
d_call: NA; v_call: TRBV5-4; clone_size: NA; j_call: TRBJ2-1; cdr3_aa: CASSKVAPSYNEQFF; cdr3_nt: TGTGCCAGCAGCAAGGTAGCTCCCTCATACAATGAGCAGTTCTTC
d_call: NA; v_call: TRBV28; clone_size: NA; j_call: TRBJ2-7; cdr3_aa: CASSSPAGGNYEQYF; cdr3_nt: TGTGCCAGCAGTTCACCGGCCGGGGGTAACTACGAGCAGTACTTC
d_call: TRBD2; v_call: TRBV5-6; clone_size: NA; j_call: TRBJ2-7; cdr3_aa: CASSLGLAGGLTPYEQYF; cdr3_nt: TGTGCCAGCAGCTTGGGACTAGCGGGAGGGCTCACCCCGTACGAGCAGTACTTC
d_call: NA; v_call: TRBV28; clone_size: NA; j_call: TRBJ2-3; cdr3_aa: CASSLWLGDTQYF; cdr3_nt: TGTGCCAGCAGTTTATGGTTGGGGGATACGCAGTATTTT
d_call: TRBD1; v_call: TRBV28; clone_size: NA; j_call: TRBJ2-5; cdr3_aa: CASSRQGAETQYF; cdr3_nt: TGTGCCAGCAGTAGACAGGGGGCTGAGACCCAGTACTTC
d_call: TRBD1; v_call: TRBV27; clone_size: NA; j_call: TRBJ1-4; cdr3_aa: CASSFKGAGEKLFF; cdr3_nt: TGTGCCAGCAGTTTCAAGGGGGCAGGCGAAAAACTGTTTTTT
d_call: NA; v_call: TRBV29-1; clone_size: NA; j_call: TRBJ1-1; cdr3_aa: CSVAAANTEAFF; cdr3_nt: TGCAGCGTTGCGGCAGCCAACACTGAAGCTTTCTTT
d_call: NA; v_call: TRBV10-3; clone_size: NA; j_call: TRBJ1-1; cdr3_aa: CAISETAEAFF; cdr3_nt: TGTGCCATCAGTGAAACGGCTGAAGCTTTCTTT
d_call: NA; v_call: TRBV7-9; clone_size: NA; j_call: TRBJ1-6; cdr3_aa: CASSLGPGVNSPLHF; cdr3_nt: TGTGCCAGCAGCTTAGGGCCAGGGGTTAATTCACCCCTCCACTTT
d_call: NA; v_call: TRBV5-1; clone_size: NA; j_call: TRBJ2-1; cdr3_aa: CASSLSRRVAYNEQFF; cdr3_nt: TGCGCCAGCAGCCTATCTAGGAGGGTAGCTTACAATGAGCAGTTCTTC